Below, 3 T cell receptor beta chains from the same sample are listed, as sequenced in a study of blood T cell repertoires in COVID-19. Clones were read by immunoSEQ multiplex PCR, and TCRdb kept only the in-frame ones, dropping some. In the table there are more than 200,000 clones, about 90% of which are singletons. Sequencing was performed on PBMCs or T cells enriched from blood (not recorded which). These receptors were obtained from a woman between 18 and 29 years old who had recovered from COVID-19.

This chain uses TRBV11-3 with TRBJ1-4; 11 nucleotides line up with TRBD1. The CDR3 sequence is 20 residues long. Unmatched junction bases numbered 17, after V lost 1 base and J lost 7 bases. Germline assignment: CDR1 SGHNT and CDR2 YENEEA. The CDR3: CASSLGVLDRGRRLSEKLFF. The CDR3, as DNA: TGTGCCAGCAGCTTAGGCGTTCTGGACAGGGGGCGCCGACTTAGTGAAAAACTGTTTTTT.

The CDR3 region has the DNA TGTGCCAGCAGTTACTCAGGGGGGGGCTATGGCTACACCTTC. This translates into CASSYSGGGYGYTF. This chain links TRBV6-5 with TRBJ1-2, with D possibly TRBD1 on 6 matching bases. The CDR3 loop spans 14 amino acids. V gave up 0 bases and J gave up 4 bases, with 9 bases separating them. Germline V gene lookup returns CDR1 MNHEY and CDR2 SVGAGI.

This chain joins TRBV24-1 and TRBJ1-2; TRBD1 matches 7 bases. The germline V gene has CDR1 KGHDR and CDR2 SFDVKD. The junction had 3 bases not matched to a gene; V was cut back by 3 bases and J by 0 bases. This CDR3 has 15 amino acids. CDR3 protein: CATSDPGGPNYGYTF. The DNA for the CDR3 is TGTGCCACCAGTGATCCAGGGGGGCCTAACTATGGCTACACCTTC.